This T cell receptor (beta chain) was recovered during a study of blood T cells in healthy people across ages. Trimming at V came to 4 bases and at J to 2 bases, leaving 7 bases not matched to a gene. The CDR3 spans 16 residues. CDR1 MNHNS and CDR2 SASEGT come from the germline V gene. A sample-barcoded 5' primer and a J-beta primer mix were used in a second PCR of about 7 to 12 cycles. TCRdb redid the calling of the 5' RACE reads with MiXCR, one entry per CDR3 protein. There are some 800,000 distinct CDR3 sequences in the sample; under 55% occur only once, and nearly 20% lies in the top ten. The sequenced sample was blood. This chain connects TRBV6-1 to TRBJ2-1; 8 bases are a match to TRBD1. The sequence came from a man in his 60s in good health. The CDR3: CASSVRRTGPYNEQFF. The CDR3 DNA reads as TGTGCCAGCAGTGTGCGACGGACAGGGCCCTACAATGAGCAGTTCTTC.